The rows below give T cell receptor beta chains drawn from one sample of a study of shared clonotypes between healthy human individuals. Profiled with immunoSEQ multiplex PCR; TCRdb holds only in-frame clones, not every one. The sample shows fewer than 600,000 clones, 79% of them seen only once. The sample consisted of PBMCs. These receptors came from a middle-aged woman in good health. Some clones in this sample may be carry-over from other donors' samples. CDR3s include the opening cysteine and the closing phenylalanine or tryptophan. A D gene is named only where the DNA matches it firmly. Rows give clone size only sometimes, using once, few, many, or a class for an expanded clone.

TRBV5-1	TRBD1	TRBJ2-1	-	CASSLQGTQETQFF
TRBV2	TRBD2	TRBJ2-7	-	CASMAGGSSYEQYF
TRBV6-1	TRBD1	TRBJ1-4	-	CASSDQGGIEKLFF
TRBV28	-	TRBJ1-2	-	CASSQANRAGYTF
TRBV30	-	TRBJ1-3	-	CAWSGGSGNTIYF
TRBV9	TRBD1	TRBJ2-5	-	CASSGQGKQETQYF
TRBV14	TRBD1	TRBJ2-1	-	CASSQGIWGQVNNEQFF
TRBV9	TRBD2	TRBJ2-1	few	CASSPQGGNYYNEQFF
TRBV7-9	-	TRBJ1-2	-	CASSSDSKSNYGYTF
TRBV5-6	TRBD2	TRBJ2-6	-	CASSNTGLAGGAGANVLTF
TRBV5-6	-	TRBJ1-1	-	CASSLVSLNTEAFF
TRBV30	-	TRBJ2-2	-	CAWRGAGAGELFF
TRBV5-4	TRBD1	TRBJ2-7	-	CASSSPGQSYEQYF
TRBV28	TRBD1	TRBJ2-5	-	CASSTLQGARETQYF
TRBV5-8	-	TRBJ1-3	-	CASSLTGSGNTIYF
TRBV4-1	-	TRBJ2-1	-	CASSQDALSAYNEQFF
TRBV12-5	-	TRBJ1-5	-	CASARDGTSNQPQHF
TRBV7-9	-	TRBJ2-7	-	CASSQGRSTYEQYF
TRBV7-2	TRBD2	TRBJ2-1	-	CASGPGALAGGYNEQFF
TRBV30	TRBD1	TRBJ1-1	-	CAWRWTGEAFF
TRBV28	-	TRBJ1-5	-	CASSFGRNQPQHF
TRBV2	TRBD1	TRBJ2-5	-	CASSPQGAGETQYF
TRBV27	-	TRBJ2-6	-	CASSKDRASSGANVLTF
TRBV18	-	TRBJ2-7	few	CASSPAGTYEQYF
TRBV28	-	TRBJ1-5	few	CASSFSGDNQPQHF
TRBV7-3	TRBD2	TRBJ2-1	-	CASSSGLAGVYNEQFF
TRBV7-3	TRBD2	TRBJ2-3	-	CASSLLGTSGRATDTQYF
TRBV7-6	TRBD2	TRBJ2-7	-	CASSLNAGGSYEQYF
TRBV9	-	TRBJ2-1	-	CASSAQWQYNEQFF
TRBV5-1	-	TRBJ2-1	once	CASSSYSGSPLQPVGNEQFF
TRBV28	TRBD2	TRBJ2-7	-	CASSPRRGGVYEQYF
TRBV27	TRBD2	TRBJ2-7	-	CASSLAGGPYEQYF
TRBV7-9	TRBD2	TRBJ2-1	-	CASSSPGLAGLSSYNEQFF
TRBV9	-	TRBJ2-5	-	CASSSDRRETQYF
TRBV5-4	TRBD2	TRBJ2-3	-	CASSLVAGETDTQYF
TRBV30	-	TRBJ1-1	-	CAWSGRVLNTEAFF
TRBV10-3	-	TRBJ2-2	-	CAISAPGELFF